Described below is a single T cell receptor beta chain sequence and its context. Antigen: not known. This sample is drawn from a study of T cell therapy after organ transplantation. Time point here: 20-29 weeks after completion of therapy. V gave up 4 bases and J gave up 5 bases, with 12 bases separating them. Germline V gene data show CDR1 as SGHVS and CDR2 as FQNEAQ. The CDR3 has 13 amino acids. This table comes from immunoSEQ multiplex PCR, and its TCRdb copy is limited to in-frame clones, with some not included. The table shows roughly 15,000 clones, with 85% occurring only once. The sample was CD8+ T cells from blood, taken after autologous CMV-specific T cell therapy. The chain uses TRBV7-8 and TRBJ2-7; D possibly uses TRBD1 or TRBD2 (5 bases each). The TCR sequence derives from a human patient who had received a solid organ transplant and had CMV disease. Some T cells may trace back to the graft donor. CDR3 sequence reads: CASSSGRVDEQYF. CDR3 in DNA: TGTGCCAGCAGCTCGGGACGGGTCGACGAGCAGTACTTC.